The T cell receptor beta chain under discussion was sequenced for a study of human T cells and chemical hapten exposure. There are a few counts of this clonotype. Antigen: not known. TCRdb ran MiXCR on the RACE reads and lists one entry per CDR3 protein. Among 250,000 or so distinct CDR3 sequences listed, approximately 8.6% were seen once. Time point meaning: pre-sensitization, week 0. As for treatment: therapeutic diphenylcyclopropenone sensitization with weekly scalp DPC. Findings and limits, study-wide: Relative to control repertoires, expanded TCRs gave rise to significantly more large CDR3 similarity clusters. The donors suffered from alopecia, so their immune response may not match that of healthy people.

The material was whole blood, obtained in connection with sensitization to the hapten diphenylcyclopropenone (DPC). The receptor's source is a woman in her forties with alopecia areata. Some clones in this sample may be carry-over from other donors' samples.

CDR3 sequence: CASSKKPGQGYSPLHF. The CDR3 nucleotides read TGTGCCAGCAGTAAAAAACCGGGACAGGGGTATTCACCCCTCCACTTT. The chain has TRBV12-3 or TRBV12-4 and TRBJ1-6; 10 nucleotides align to TRBD1. The CDR3 sequence is 16 residues long. The V and J ends lost 5 bases and 8 bases, in that order; junction bases with no gene match: 9.